This entry is about one TCR beta chain. Its antigen is unidentified. The junction had 5 bases not matched to a gene; V was cut back by 2 bases and J by 8 bases. The CDR3 contains 14 residues. CDR1 SEHNR and CDR2 FQNEAQ come from the germline V gene (reference sequence). This specimen belongs to a study of T cell responses to AZD1222 COVID-19 vaccine. Study-level information: Samples with a second dose at about 4 or about 12 weeks were pooled together. General study results and limits: Only a handful of AZD1222 recipients were seropositive at baseline. Spike-specific TCR depth and breadth grew after two AZD1222 doses. Repertoires were obtained only post-peak T cell response.

Data came from immunoSEQ multiplex PCR; TCRdb stores just in-frame clones and leaves some out. The table includes 50,000 to 55,000 clones, about 81% detected once. The gene calls are TRBV7-9 and TRBJ1-4, with TRBD1 matching over 7 bases. Source: peripheral blood, taken on day 0 of AZD1222 vaccination. The receptor comes from an adult in good health. The CDR3, as DNA: TGTGCCAGCAGCTTACAGGGGGACGGAGAAAAACTGTTTTTT. This codes for CASSLQGDGEKLFF.